These 28 T cell receptor beta chains were sequenced from one sample in a study of glioma-infiltrating T cells after dendritic cell vaccination. Generated by immunoSEQ multiplex PCR, the TCRdb table keeps only in-frame clones and is missing some. The table includes some 110,000 clones, roughly 90% detected once. Time point given: after dendritic cell vaccination, including at tumor progression/relapse. Sequencing was performed on blood, taken after dendritic cell vaccination. These receptors all come from a human donor with glioblastoma.

The chain recombines TRBV6-1 with TRBJ2-5; D call uncertain. Germline CDR1 MNHNS, CDR2 SASEGT. The CDR3 totals 12 residues. Trimming left V 7 bases short and J 5 bases short, with 11 bases between. CDR3 residues: CASKRLTETQYF. CDR3 DNA sequence: TGTGCCAGCAAACGACTGACGGAGACCCAGTACTTC.

The genes are TRBV9 and TRBJ1-4, with 8 positions matching TRBD1. Trimming removed 2 bases from V and 7 bases from J; junction bases left unmatched: 10. This CDR3 has 16 residues. Per the germline V gene, CDR1 is SGDLS and CDR2 is YYNGEE. The CDR3 sequence is CASSVGVTGEGEKLFF. The DNA for the CDR3 is TGTGCCAGCAGCGTTGGAGTGACAGGGGAGGGTGAAAAACTGTTTTTT.

The V call is TRBV2, the J call TRBJ2-1, with TRBD2 matching over 9 bases. This CDR3 comprises 14 residues. With V trimmed by 7 bases and J by 7 bases, 8 bases remained unmatched. Looked up from germline, CDR1 is SNHLY and CDR2 is FYNNEI. In DNA form, the CDR3 reads TGTGCCAGCAAGCTAGCGGGAAATGGTAATGAGCAGTTCTTC. Amino acids: CASKLAGNGNEQFF.

The chain has TRBV7-6 and TRBJ2-2; TRBD1 aligns across 10 bases. Germline-derived CDR1 and CDR2 are SGHVS and FNYEAQ. This CDR3 is 15 amino acids long. The ends lost 5 bases at V and 4 bases at J; junction bases unmatched: 4. The CDR3 DNA sequence: TGTGCCAGCAGCGATGACAGGGGGCTCACCGGGGAGCTGTTTTTT. Its protein product is CASSDDRGLTGELFF.

The chain links TRBV5-4 to TRBJ1-2; D gene uncertain. Trimming removed 4 bases at V and 7 bases at J, with 14 bases between. This CDR3 has 13 residues. Per the germline V gene, CDR1 is SGHNT and CDR2 is YYREEE (reference sequence). The CDR3 loop is CASSPAQSPGYTF. In DNA, the CDR3 is TGTGCCAGCAGCCCGGCACAGTCCCCTGGCTACACCTTC.

This rearrangement joins TRBV6-5 to TRBJ2-2, with a tentative D call TRBD2 (6 bases). Deletions cut 2 bases from V and 5 bases from J, with 15 bases between. The CDR3 spans 16 residues. Looked up from germline, CDR1 is MNHEY and CDR2 is SVGAGI. The CDR3 DNA sequence: TGTGCCAGCAGTTACCTTGGTGGAGGGCCTACCGGGGAGCTGTTTTTT. Translating gives CASSYLGGGPTGELFF.

This chain joins TRBV9 and TRBJ2-1, with TRBD2 as a possible D gene (7 bases). The V gene's germline CDR1 is SGDLS and CDR2 YYNGEE. The CDR3 is 15 amino acids. V lost 4 bases and J lost 2, with 13 bases in between. CDR3: CASSPGGGAYNEQFF. The DNA of the CDR3 is TGTGCCAGCAGCCCAGGAGGGGGGGCCTACAATGAGCAGTTCTTC.

This chain uses TRBV7-8 with TRBJ2-1; maybe TRBD1 (5 bases). The CDR3 extends over 16 amino acids. Germline CDR1 and CDR2: SGHVS and FQNEAQ. V was trimmed by 1 base and J by 2 bases, leaving 12 bases between them. The CDR3 loop is CASSLDGAPPYNEQFF. CDR3 nucleotides: TGTGCCAGCAGCTTAGATGGGGCCCCCCCCTACAATGAGCAGTTCTTC.

The CDR3 is CASSLGTQSPTDTQYF. For the CDR3, the DNA is TGTGCCAGCAGCCTAGGGACTCAGTCCCCCACAGATACGCAGTATTTT. V and J are TRBV5-4 and TRBJ2-3; D is perhaps TRBD2 (6 bases). Trimming pared 4 bases from V and 2 bases from J, leaving 17 bases between. From germline, CDR1 is SGHNT and CDR2 YYREEE (reference sequence). CDR3 length: 16 residues. The full variable domain, with the rest looked up from reference TRBV5-4 and TRBJ2-3, is ETGVTQSPTHLIKTRGQQVTLRCSSQSGHNTVSWYQQALGQGPQFIFQYYREEENGRGNFPPRFSGLQFPNYSSELNVNALELDDSALYLCASSLGTQSPTDTQYFGPGTRLTVL.

The chain couples TRBV9 to TRBJ2-1; TRBD2 matches at 11 bases. The V and J ends lost 0 bases and 0 bases, in that order; junction bases with no gene match: 2. In germline, CDR1 is SGDLS, CDR2 YYNGEE. The CDR3 sequence is 17 residues long. The CDR3 sequence is CASSVEGLADSYNEQFF. Here the CDR3 DNA reads TGTGCCAGCAGCGTAGAGGGACTAGCGGACTCCTACAATGAGCAGTTCTTC.

The chain uses TRBV27 and TRBJ2-2, with TRBD2 matching 9 bases. From germline, CDR1 is MNHEY and CDR2 SMNVEV (reference sequence). This CDR3 spans 15 amino acids. With V trimmed by 3 bases and J by 7 bases, 6 bases remained unmatched. CDR3 sequence reads: CASSLLAGLGGELFF. The CDR3 bases are TGTGCCAGCAGTTTGCTAGCGGGACTAGGCGGGGAGCTGTTTTTT.

The gene calls are TRBV5-1 and TRBJ2-3; 11 nucleotides align to TRBD2. The length of the CDR3 is 18 residues. CDR1 and CDR2 (germline): SGHRS, YFSETQ. V trimming: 4 bases; J trimming: 2 bases; junction bases outside the gene matches: 12. CDR3 in DNA: TGCGCCAGCAGCCCCTGGGGGCTAGCGGGGGGCCACACAGATACGCAGTATTTT. Its translation: CASSPWGLAGGHTDTQYF.

The chain couples TRBV7-3 to TRBJ1-2; no clear D. The CDR3 spans 14 residues. The V gene's germline CDR1 is SGHTA and CDR2 FQGTGA. The V gene lost 2 bases and the J gene lost 8 bases, with 15 bases spanning the gap. The chain's CDR3 is CASSLDSSLRGYTF. CDR3 nucleotide sequence: TGTGCCAGCAGCTTAGACTCGTCGCTTAGGGGCTACACCTTC.

V usage is TRBV6-5 and J usage is TRBJ2-4, with TRBD1 identical over 8 bases. J gave up 5 bases and V 7 bases, and 7 bases lay outside the gene matches. CDR1 is MNHEY, CDR2 SVGAGI, per germline. The CDR3 is 14 residues long. The CDR3 is CASKYGQGQNIQYF. The CDR3 DNA reads TGTGCCAGCAAATATGGACAGGGACAAAACATTCAGTACTTC.

The chain couples TRBV7-6 to TRBJ2-4, with 8 bases identical to TRBD1. The V gene's germline CDR1 is SGHVS and CDR2 FNYEAQ. CDR3 length: 15 residues. V trimming: 5 bases; J trimming: 6 bases; junction bases outside the gene matches: 9. This chain's CDR3 is CASSRSTGDGNIQYF. CDR3 sequence (DNA): TGTGCCAGCAGCCGGTCGACAGGGGATGGAAACATTCAGTACTTC.

This clone has just a few counts. This chain links TRBV10-2 with TRBJ1-1, with D hard to call. CDR1 and CDR2 (germline): WSHSY, SAAADI. The CDR3 consists of 14 residues. V lost 2 bases, J lost 0 bases, and 7 bases lay in between. CDR3 sequence (DNA): TGCGCCAGCAGTGAGACGAGGATGAACACTGAAGCTTTCTTT. This codes for CASSETRMNTEAFF.

The chain recombines TRBV9 with TRBJ1-2; D is perhaps TRBD1 (5 bases). Trimming removed 0 bases from V and 1 base from J, with 10 bases in between. CDR1 SGDLS and CDR2 YYNGEE come from the germline V gene. The CDR3 runs to 15 residues. Here the CDR3 DNA reads TGTGCCAGCAGCGTAGGAAACAGGTTTAACTATGGCTACACCTTC. Amino acids: CASSVGNRFNYGYTF.

This clone has just one count. The rearrangement links TRBV2 to TRBJ2-4; D is possibly TRBD1 (5 bases). CDR1 is SNHLY and CDR2 is FYNNEI in the germline V gene. CDR3 length: 15 amino acids. V lost 8 bases and J 4 bases, leaving 18 bases between the germline ends. The CDR3 spells CASANLWGTKNIQYF. The CDR3 DNA is TGTGCCAGCGCCAACTTGTGGGGCACGAAAAACATTCAGTACTTC. The whole variable domain, remainder taken from reference TRBV2 and TRBJ2-4, is EPEVTQTPSHQVTQMGQEVILRCVPISNHLYFYWYRQILGQKVEFLVSFYNNEISEKSEIFDDQFSVERPDGSNFTLKIRSTKLEDSAMYFCASANLWGTKNIQYFGAGTRLSVL.

This sequence joins TRBV19 and TRBJ2-5, with TRBD1 identical over 8 bases. The germline gives CDR1 LNHDA, CDR2 SQIVND (reference sequence). CDR3 length: 16 amino acids. V dropped 1 base and J dropped 2; count of bases not matched to a gene: 6. CDR3 DNA sequence: TGTGCCAGTAGTATAGGGGGCAGGGGGCTTCAAGAGACCCAGTACTTC. The encoded protein is CASSIGGRGLQETQYF.

As concerns this clone: The sample has other DNA sequences that encode this CDR3 too. The rearrangement links TRBV6-4 to TRBJ2-2; TRBD2 is a possible D gene (5 bases). This CDR3 spans 13 amino acids. With 3 bases removed from V and 5 bases from J, the gap between germline ends came to 7 bases. Germline CDR1 reads MRHNA; CDR2 reads SNTAGT. For the CDR3, the DNA is TGTGCCAGCAGTGAATCGGGGACCGGGGAGCTGTTTTTT. It translates to CASSESGTGELFF.

The rearrangement links TRBV19 to TRBJ2-3; 7 nucleotides align to TRBD1. The V gene end was trimmed by 9 bases and the J gene end by 0 bases; junction bases not matched to a gene: 3. The germline V gene has CDR1 LNHDA and CDR2 SQIVND (reference sequence). The CDR3 runs to 13 residues. Here the CDR3 reads CASRQGSTDTQYF. The CDR3 region has the DNA TGTGCCAGCCGACAGGGTAGCACAGATACGCAGTATTTT. Based on the CDR3 plus reference TRBV19 and TRBJ2-3, the full variable domain is DGGITQSPKYLFRKEGQNVTLSCEQNLNHDAMYWYRQDPGQGLRLIYYSQIVNDFQKGDIAEGYSVSREKKESFPLTVTSAQKNPTAFYLCASRQGSTDTQYFGPGTRLTVL.

Comments on this clone: The identical CDR3 is also encoded by other nucleotide sequences in the sample. The chain employs TRBV30 and TRBJ1-6, with D tentatively TRBD1 (5 bases). V lost 0 bases and J lost 10, with 10 bases in between. The CDR3 is 13 residues long. The V gene's germline CDR1 is GTSNPN and CDR2 SVGIG (reference sequence). CDR3 loop: CAWSVRGTSPLHF. For the CDR3, the DNA is TGTGCCTGGAGTGTACGGGGGACGTCACCCCTCCACTTT.

With regard to this clone: The junction departs from the called germline gene at one end, perhaps through a read error. Other DNA sequences within the sample encode an identical CDR3. The chain joins TRBV4-1 to TRBJ1-6, with no clear D. Germline CDR1 is MGHRA and CDR2 is YSYEKL. The CDR3 has 18 amino acids. The CDR3 DNA reads as TGCGCCAGCAGCCAAGATCGCCCGGGAAGCTCCTATAATTCCCCCCTCCACTTT. Encoded protein: CASSQDRPGSSYNSPLHF.

The chain links TRBV7-6 to TRBJ1-1, with D tentatively TRBD1 (5 bases). The V and J ends lost 5 bases and 5 bases respectively, with 18 bases between them. Germline CDR1 and CDR2: SGHVS and FNYEAQ. The CDR3 runs 15 residues. CDR3 sequence reads: CASSPREGRSTEAFF. CDR3 sequence (DNA): TGTGCCAGCAGCCCCCGTGAGGGGAGGTCAACTGAAGCTTTCTTT.

Only a few counts were recorded for this clone. The chain has TRBV18 and TRBJ2-5, with a possible D match to TRBD1 (9 bases). CDR1 KGHSH and CDR2 LQKENI come from the germline V gene. V lost 2 bases and J lost 0, with 22 bases in between. The CDR3 runs to 19 residues. The CDR3 here is CASSPSTGGGRLDQETQYF. The CDR3 nucleotides are TGTGCCAGCTCACCATCCACAGGGGGCGGGAGGCTGGACCAAGAGACCCAGTACTTC.

J is TRBJ2-5 and V is TRBV4-1; TRBD1 is a possible D gene (5 bases). Germline CDR1 MGHRA, CDR2 YSYEKL. The V end was cut by 0 bases, the J end by 4 bases, with 12 bases between. CDR3 length equals 15 residues. In DNA form, the CDR3 reads TGCGCCAGCAGCCAAGATCTGGTGCAGGGAGAGACCCAGTACTTC. Protein: CASSQDLVQGETQYF.

The gene calls are TRBV13 and TRBJ2-5, with 8 bases identical to TRBD2. The CDR3 covers 15 residues. V was pared by 0 bases and J by 5 bases, with 5 bases of the junction left unmatched. In germline, CDR1 is PRHDT, CDR2 FYEKMQ (reference sequence). The CDR3 sequence is CASSLGRGAPETQYF. For the CDR3, the DNA is TGTGCCAGCAGCTTAGGGCGGGGGGCCCCGGAGACCCAGTACTTC.

The rearrangement uses TRBV6-5 and TRBJ2-3; 7 bases map to TRBD2. With 6 bases clipped from V and 4 bases from J, the junction kept 7 bases outside the gene matches. Germline V CDR1 and CDR2: MNHEY, SVGAGI. This CDR3 contains 14 residues. CDR3 sequence (DNA): TGTGCCAGCAGCTCCAGCGGGGAATCAGATACGCAGTATTTT. Amino acids: CASSSSGESDTQYF.